Shown below are 22 T cell receptor beta chains from a single sample sequenced in a study of CD8 T cells in ankylosing spondylitis. Points from the study as a whole: Made up of about eight highly homologous variants, a TCR beta motif appeared characteristic of ankylosing spondylitis blood.

TCRdb redid the calling of the 5' RACE reads with MiXCR, one entry per CDR3 protein. The sample has 400,000 or so distinct CDR3 sequences, 25% to 30% seen once; the top ten hold roughly 1%. No antigens are known for them. Sequences were obtained from blood, either unsorted or a sorted T cell fraction (not recorded which). The receptors originated from a male donor with ankylosing spondylitis.

The table lists this clonotype with a few counts. The chain links TRBV5-1 to TRBJ2-1; 8 nucleotides match TRBD2. Germline trimming cut 3 bases from V and 5 bases from J; bases unmatched to any gene: 10. Germline-derived CDR1 and CDR2 are SGHRS and YFSETQ. This CDR3 spans 16 amino acids. The CDR3 nucleotides are TGCGCCAGCAGCTACCGGCCGGGGGGGGCAGACAATGAGCAGTTCTTC. Its protein is CASSYRPGGADNEQFF.

The V gene is TRBV24-1, the J gene TRBJ1-2; 7 positions match TRBD1. Trimming took 5 bases from V and 1 from J; bases not matched to a gene: 6. The CDR3 is made up of 15 amino acids. The germline V gene encodes CDR1 KGHDR and CDR2 SFDVKD. CDR3 in amino acids: CATSGRQGDNYGYTF. The CDR3 region has the DNA TGTGCCACCAGTGGTCGGCAGGGGGATAACTATGGCTACACCTTC.

The chain carries TRBV7-9 and TRBJ2-1, with 7 bases identical to TRBD1. The CDR3 extends over 15 amino acids. V gave up 2 bases and J gave up 9 bases; unmatched junction bases: 10. Germline assignment: CDR1 SEHNR and CDR2 FQNEAQ (reference sequence). CDR3 coding DNA: TGTGCCAGCAGCTTACGGCAGGGGGTACAACGTGAGCAGTTCTTC. Translated: CASSLRQGVQREQFF. The complete variable domain, with remaining parts taken from reference TRBV7-9 and TRBJ2-1, reads DTGVSQNPRHKITKRGQNVTFRCDPISEHNRLYWYRQTLGQGPEFLTYFQNEAQLEKSRLLSDRFSAERPKGSFSTLEIQRTEQGDSAMYLCASSLRQGVQREQFFGPGTRLTVL.

The CDR3 sequence: CASSQGYEKPYEQYV. In nucleotides, the CDR3 is TGCGCCAGCAGCCAAGGGTATGAAAAGCCCTACGAGCAGTACGTC. The chain combines TRBV4-1 with TRBJ2-7; D gene unclear. Germline V gives CDR1 MGHRA, CDR2 YSYEKL. The CDR3 sequence is 15 residues long. The V and J ends lost 1 base and 2 bases respectively, with 12 bases between them.

This clonotype turned up a few times. The rearrangement uses TRBV24-1 and TRBJ2-1, with a possible D match to TRBD2 (5 bases). Germline values: CDR1 KGHDR, CDR2 SFDVKD. The CDR3 runs 14 residues. Between the trimmed V and J ends, which lost 7 bases and 6 bases, there was a span of 15 bases. The CDR3 loop reads CATRGIGGGNEQFF. DNA for the CDR3: TGTGCCACCAGGGGGATCGGTGGAGGCAATGAGCAGTTCTTC.

The rearrangement uses TRBV4-2 and TRBJ2-5, with 9 bases matching TRBD2. This CDR3 has 16 residues. The germline CDR1 and CDR2 sequences are LGHNA and YNFKEQ. V shed 1 base, J shed 3 bases, and the junction held 6 bases outside the gene matches. Written as DNA, the CDR3 is TGTGCCAGCAGCCAAGGGGTTTTAGCGGGGGAAGAGACCCAGTACTTC. As protein: CASSQGVLAGEETQYF.

The CDR3 nucleotides are TGCAGTGCTAGAGATTATCCAGGGAACACTGAAGCTTTCTTT. Encoded protein: CSARDYPGNTEAFF. This chain links TRBV20-1 with TRBJ1-1; D is unresolved. Germline V gene lookup returns CDR1 DFQATT and CDR2 SNEGSKA (reference sequence). V lost 0 bases and J 1 base, leaving 9 bases between the germline ends. This CDR3 has 14 residues.

This clonotype was found a few times. The genes are TRBV7-6 and TRBJ2-7; 7 bases match TRBD1. The V and J ends lost 5 bases and 4 bases, in that order; junction bases with no gene match: 11. CDR3 length: 15 amino acids. CDR1 and CDR2 from the germline V gene are SGHVS and FNYEAQ. The CDR3 reads CASSPLGGAKYEQYF. The CDR3 bases are TGTGCCAGCAGCCCCCTAGGGGGCGCGAAATACGAGCAGTACTTC.

This clonotype turned up a few times. The V call is TRBV15, the J call TRBJ2-5; 9 bases line up with TRBD1. This CDR3 has 18 residues. Germline CDR1 is LNHNV and CDR2 is YYDKDF (reference sequence). V was clipped by 0 bases and J by 5 bases; unmatched bases: 13. The CDR3 spells CATSRDRLGTGGIETQYF. CDR3 sequence (DNA): TGTGCCACCAGCAGAGATAGATTGGGTACAGGGGGCATCGAGACCCAGTACTTC.

This chain joins TRBV30 and TRBJ1-6; D not certain. The V gene's germline CDR1 is GTSNPN and CDR2 SVGIG (reference sequence). V gave up 0 bases and J gave up 14 bases, with 8 bases separating them. The CDR3 is 11 amino acids. DNA for the CDR3: TGTGCCTGGAGTGTACGGTCTACCCTCCACTTT. Amino acids: CAWSVRSTLHF.

This chain uses TRBV2 with TRBJ1-1; D remains unclear. Germline V gene sequence: CDR1 SNHLY, CDR2 FYNNEI. The V end lost 2 bases, the J end lost 11 bases, and 9 bases lay between the germline ends. The CDR3 contains 11 residues. The CDR3 is CASSELAAAFF. CDR3 bases: TGTGCCAGCAGTGAACTTGCTGCTGCTTTCTTT.

The gene calls are TRBV20-1 and TRBJ1-1, with 7 bases that match TRBD1. The CDR3 contains 16 residues. The V segment lost 1 base and the J segment 4 bases; nucleotides outside the gene matches: 12. Germline V gene lookup returns CDR1 DFQATT and CDR2 SNEGSKA (reference sequence). CDR3 DNA: TGCAGTGCTAGAGGCGGGTCAGGGGGAGGTGGCACTGAAGCTTTCTTT. Translated: CSARGGSGGGGTEAFF.

In its sample, this clonotype was seen a few times. V and J are TRBV6-2 or TRBV6-3 and TRBJ2-1; the D gene is possibly TRBD2 (6 bases). The CDR3 has 16 amino acids. Per germline, CDR1 MNHEY and CDR2 SVGEGT. The V end was cut by 2 bases, the J end by 0 bases, with 11 bases between. The CDR3 region has the DNA TGTGCCAGCAGTTACAACGGGAGATTCTCCTACAATGAGCAGTTCTTC. Translated, it gives CASSYNGRFSYNEQFF.

This rearrangement joins TRBV3-1 to TRBJ2-6; D is ambiguous. Looked up from germline, CDR1 is LGHDT and CDR2 is YNNKEL (reference sequence). V lost 7 bases, J lost 1 base, and 11 bases lay in between. The length of the CDR3 is 15 residues. The CDR3 spells CASTTMGSGANVLTF. The CDR3 coding sequence is TGTGCCAGCACCACCATGGGGTCTGGGGCCAACGTCCTGACTTTC.

The genes are TRBV27 and TRBJ1-6; D is uncertain. The CDR3 has 13 residues. CDR1 is MNHEY, CDR2 SMNVEV, per germline (reference sequence). V lost 0 bases to trimming and J lost 13 bases, with 10 bases between them. The DNA of the CDR3 is TGTGCCAGCAGTTTATCATCCGGGCTCCCCCTCCACTTT. Translated, it gives CASSLSSGLPLHF.

The chain couples TRBV2 to TRBJ2-1; 7 bases are a match to TRBD2. With V trimmed by 7 bases and J by 0 bases, 6 bases remained unmatched. The CDR3 extends over 15 amino acids. Germline V CDR1 and CDR2: SNHLY, FYNNEI. This chain's CDR3 is CASTSGPSSYNEQFF. In nucleotides, the CDR3 is TGTGCCAGCACTAGCGGACCTAGCTCCTACAATGAGCAGTTCTTC.

The CDR3 bases are TGTGCCAGCAGCCACGGACAGAAACTACTCTCTGGAAACACCATATATTTT. It specifies CASSHGQKLLSGNTIYF. V is TRBV3-1 and J is TRBJ1-3; D perhaps matches TRBD1 (6 bases). CDR1 is LGHDT, CDR2 YNNKEL, per germline (reference sequence). The CDR3 totals 17 residues. V lost 3 bases to trimming and J lost 0 bases, with 15 bases between them.

This clonotype was observed a few times. The J gene is TRBJ1-1, the V gene TRBV9; D might be TRBD1 (5 bases). The CDR3 extends over 13 amino acids. Trimming left V 0 bases short and J 12 bases short, with 15 bases between. Germline V lookup: CDR1 SGDLS, CDR2 YYNGEE. This CDR3 is CASSVATGGTPFF. For the CDR3, the DNA is TGTGCCAGCAGCGTAGCTACGGGAGGGACGCCTTTCTTT.

A few counts support this clonotype. This chain connects TRBV7-9 to TRBJ1-3; 7 bases match TRBD1. V trimming: 5 bases; J trimming: 0 bases; junction bases outside the gene matches: 4. This CDR3 has 15 amino acids. Germline V gene sequence: CDR1 SEHNR, CDR2 FQNEAQ (reference sequence). CDR3 sequence: CASSVGQLSGNTIYF. The CDR3 DNA reads TGTGCCAGCAGCGTGGGACAGCTCTCTGGAAACACCATATATTTT.

The CDR3 DNA reads TGTGCCAGCAGGATAGCGGGAGCGGGGGAGCAGTACGTC. Protein: CASRIAGAGEQYV. The chain joins TRBV2 to TRBJ2-7; TRBD2 aligns across 9 bases. V lost 6 bases to trimming and J lost 7 bases; unmatched junction nucleotides: 7. CDR3 length: 13 amino acids. The germline CDR1 and CDR2 sequences are SNHLY and FYNNEI.

The chain uses TRBV3-1 and TRBJ1-2; maybe TRBD1 (5 bases). Germline lookup yields CDR1 LGHDT and CDR2 YNNKEL (reference sequence). The CDR3 contains 13 residues. V lost 1 base to trimming and J lost 7 bases, with 10 bases between them. The chain's CDR3 is CASSQGGGTGYTF. Here the CDR3 DNA reads TGTGCCAGCAGCCAAGGAGGCGGGACTGGCTACACCTTC. Combining the CDR3 with reference TRBV3-1 and TRBJ1-2 gives the whole variable domain DTAVSQTPKYLVTQMGNDKSIKCEQNLGHDTMYWYKQDSKKFLKIMFSYNNKELIINETVPNRFSPKSPDKAHLNLHINSLELGDSAVYFCASSQGGGTGYTFGSGTRLTVV.

In this sample, this clonotype turned up a few times. The chain couples TRBV9 to TRBJ2-1; TRBD1 matches 9 bases. The CDR3 loop spans 15 amino acids. From germline, CDR1 is SGDLS and CDR2 YYNGEE. With V trimmed by 2 bases and J by 5 bases, 5 bases remained unmatched. The CDR3 DNA is TGTGCCAGCAGCGTTTCTGGACAGGGGAACAATGAGCAGTTCTTC. This encodes CASSVSGQGNNEQFF.